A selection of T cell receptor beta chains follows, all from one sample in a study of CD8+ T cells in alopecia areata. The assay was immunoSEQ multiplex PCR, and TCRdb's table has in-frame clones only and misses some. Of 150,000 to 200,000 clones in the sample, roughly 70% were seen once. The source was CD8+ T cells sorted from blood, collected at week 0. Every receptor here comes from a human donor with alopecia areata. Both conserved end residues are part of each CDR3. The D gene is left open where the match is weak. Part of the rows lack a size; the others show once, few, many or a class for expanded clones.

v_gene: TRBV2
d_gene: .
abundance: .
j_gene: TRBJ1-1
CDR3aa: CASGRNTEAFF
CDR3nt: TGTGCCAGCGGACGAAACACTGAAGCTTTCTTT

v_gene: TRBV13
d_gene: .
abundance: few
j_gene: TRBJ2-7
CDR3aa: CASSLQLKGSSYEQYF
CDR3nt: TGTGCCAGCAGCTTACAGCTGAAAGGAAGCTCCTACGAGCAGTACTTC

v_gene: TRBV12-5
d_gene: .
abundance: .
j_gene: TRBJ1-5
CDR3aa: CASGLSPPMVGNQPQHF
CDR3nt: TGTGCTAGTGGTTTGTCTCCCCCCATGGTGGGGAATCAGCCCCAGCATTTT

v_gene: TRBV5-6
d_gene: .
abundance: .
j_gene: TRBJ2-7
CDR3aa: CASSLGGAGYEQYF
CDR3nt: TGTGCCAGCAGCTTGGGGGGGGCCGGCTACGAGCAGTACTTC

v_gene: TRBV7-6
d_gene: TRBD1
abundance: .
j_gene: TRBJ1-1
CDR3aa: CASSLHRGNTEAFF
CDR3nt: TGTGCCAGCAGCTTACACAGGGGAAACACTGAAGCTTTCTTT

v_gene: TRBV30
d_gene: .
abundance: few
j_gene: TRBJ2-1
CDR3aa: CAWNREDGNEQFF
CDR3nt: TGTGCCTGGAACCGGGAAGACGGCAATGAGCAGTTCTTC

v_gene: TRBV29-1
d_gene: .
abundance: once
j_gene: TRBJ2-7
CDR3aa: CSVVGSGLAHEQYF
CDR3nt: TGCAGCGTTGTAGGCAGCGGCCTAGCCCACGAGCAGTACTTC

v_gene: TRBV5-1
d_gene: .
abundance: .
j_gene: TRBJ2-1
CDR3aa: CASSQTDVRGNEQFF
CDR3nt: TGCGCCAGCAGCCAGACGGACGTAAGGGGGAATGAGCAGTTCTTC

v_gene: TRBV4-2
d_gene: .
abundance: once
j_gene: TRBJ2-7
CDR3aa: CATPAVPSYEQYF
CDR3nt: TGTGCCACACCGGCAGTACCCTCCTACGAGCAGTACTTC

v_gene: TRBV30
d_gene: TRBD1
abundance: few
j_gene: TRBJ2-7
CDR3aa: CAWSFGTGGNYEQYF
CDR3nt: TGTGCCTGGAGTTTCGGGACAGGGGGAAATTACGAGCAGTACTTC

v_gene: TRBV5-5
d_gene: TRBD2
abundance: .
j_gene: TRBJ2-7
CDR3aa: CASSSSGGASYEQYF
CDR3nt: TGTGCCAGCAGCAGTAGCGGGGGGGCCTCCTACGAGCAGTACTTC

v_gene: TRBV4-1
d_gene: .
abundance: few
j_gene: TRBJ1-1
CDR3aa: CASSPDGVGAGPEAFF
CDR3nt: TGCGCCAGCAGCCCAGATGGGGTTGGGGCGGGACCTGAAGCTTTCTTT

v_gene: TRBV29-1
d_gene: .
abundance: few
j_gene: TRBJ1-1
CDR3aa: CSVVRGMDTEAFF
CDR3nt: TGCAGCGTTGTGAGGGGCATGGACACTGAAGCTTTCTTT

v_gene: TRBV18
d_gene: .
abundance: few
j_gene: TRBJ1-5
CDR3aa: CASSPGVGNQPQHF
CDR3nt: TGTGCCAGCTCACCAGGGGTTGGCAATCAGCCCCAGCATTTT

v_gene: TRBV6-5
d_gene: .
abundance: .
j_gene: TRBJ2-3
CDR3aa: CASSWVSTDTQYF
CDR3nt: TGTGCCAGCAGTTGGGTTAGCACAGATACGCAGTATTTT

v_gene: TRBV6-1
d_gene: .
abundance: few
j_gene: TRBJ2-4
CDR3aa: CASSEVRVLKNIQYF
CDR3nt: TGTGCCAGCAGTGAAGTAAGGGTCTTAAAAAACATTCAGTACTTC

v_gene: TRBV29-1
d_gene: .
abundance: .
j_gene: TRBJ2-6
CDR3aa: CSVEDLGALAKAGANVLTF
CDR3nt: TGCAGCGTTGAAGATCTGGGGGCGCTTGCCAAAGCTGGGGCCAACGTCCTGACTTTC

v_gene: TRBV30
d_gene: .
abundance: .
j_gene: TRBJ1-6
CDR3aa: CAWSTGTLSSPLHF
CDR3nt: TGTGCCTGGAGCACCGGGACATTGAGTTCACCCCTCCACTTT

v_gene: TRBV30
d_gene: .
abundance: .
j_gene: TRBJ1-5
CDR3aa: CAWSGGSNQPQHF
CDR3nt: TGTGCCTGGAGTGGGGGGTCTAATCAGCCCCAGCATTTT

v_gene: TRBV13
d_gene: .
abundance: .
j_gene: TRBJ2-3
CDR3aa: CASSLVAVKDTQYF
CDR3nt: TGTGCCAGCAGCTTAGTAGCGGTTAAAGATACGCAGTATTTT

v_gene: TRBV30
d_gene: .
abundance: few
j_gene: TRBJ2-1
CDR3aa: CAWSVTGIDEQFF
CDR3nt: TGTGCCTGGAGTGTAACCGGGATTGATGAGCAGTTCTTC

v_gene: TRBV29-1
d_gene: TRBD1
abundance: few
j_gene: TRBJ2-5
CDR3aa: CSGVRTGGEETQYF
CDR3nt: TGCAGCGGGGTCAGGACAGGGGGAGAGGAGACCCAGTACTTC